The following is a T cell receptor (beta chain) sequence with its context. This record belongs to a study of blood T cell repertoires in COVID-19. As for the study in general: The samples span acute and convalescent COVID-19 from the United States, Italy and Spain. T cells, B-cell-depleted T cells, or PBMCs supplied cDNA or gDNA.

Sequenced by immunoSEQ multiplex PCR; TCRdb stores in-frame clones only, minus some. The repertoire holds fewer than 200,000 clones, with over 80% as singletons. Seattle cases were enrolled at active infection and followed longitudinally. The CDR3 length is 13 residues. Germline CDR1 MNHEY, CDR2 SMNVEV (reference sequence). J lost 6 bases, V lost 9 bases, and 10 bases had no gene match. This chain uses TRBV27 with TRBJ2-7; 8 nucleotides agree with TRBD1. The sequence was collected from a woman aged 60-70 years with COVID-19, enrolled during active disease. Source material: peripheral blood. For the CDR3, the DNA is TGTGCCAGTATCCTAGCCAGGGGGCCCGAGCAGTACTTC. Amino acids: CASILARGPEQYF.